The 6 T cell receptor beta chains in this list originate from one sample, sequenced in a study of glioma-infiltrating T cells. TCR alpha and beta CDR3 regions were amplified from RNA using iRepertoire nested multiplex PCR. TCRdb ran MiXCR on the multiplex PCR reads and lists one entry per CDR3 protein. This sample has around 390,000 distinct CDR3 sequences, with about 40% found just once. Sequencing was carried out using glioma tissue, nonneoplastic brain tissue, or PBMCs (not recorded which). These receptors all come from a human donor with low-grade glioma or glioblastoma, undergoing nonglioma brain surgery, or in good health (not recorded which).

This clonotype has just one count. This may be a read error: a much more frequent sequence differs by one nucleotide. The CDR3 ends on some other residue instead of the conserved phenylalanine or tryptophan, so this is likely a read error. The chain links TRBV6-2 or TRBV6-3 to TRBJ2-3; 7 bases line up with TRBD1. The CDR3 length is 15 residues. V lost 7 bases to trimming and J lost 1 base; unmatched junction nucleotides: 8. Per the germline V gene, CDR1 is MNHEY and CDR2 is SVGEGT. CDR3 DNA: TGTGCCAGCAACCACAGGACAGGAGGCACAGATACGCAGTATTCT. Translated: CASNHRTGGTDTQYS.

The rearrangement links TRBV7-2 to TRBJ1-1, with D possibly being TRBD1 (6 bases). V lost 3 bases and J lost 0, with 17 bases in between. Germline-derived CDR1 and CDR2 are SGHTA and FQGNSA. The CDR3 covers 17 residues. CDR3 in amino acids: CASSFPIPRGMNTEAFF. The CDR3 DNA is TGTGCCAGCAGCTTCCCAATTCCCAGGGGTATGAACACTGAAGCTTTCTTT.

At least ten counts were recorded for this clonotype. CDR3 DNA sequence: TGTGCCAGCAGTCCACCGGGGACCAAAGAGACCCAGTACTTC. The encoded protein is CASSPPGTKETQYF. V is TRBV6-1 and J is TRBJ2-5, with D perhaps matching TRBD1 or TRBD2 (5 bases each). Trimming removed 5 bases from V and 3 bases from J, with 13 bases in between. Looked up from germline, CDR1 is MNHNS and CDR2 is SASEGT. This CDR3 is 14 amino acids long.

This clonotype was recorded many times. The chain uses TRBV7-2 and TRBJ2-5; no definite D call. CDR3 size: 14 residues. Trimming left V 1 base short and J 0 bases short, with 6 bases between. The germline V gene encodes CDR1 SGHTA and CDR2 FQGNSA. The CDR3 DNA follows: TGTGCCAGCAGCTTAGTAACCTACCAAGAGACCCAGTACTTC. Amino acids: CASSLVTYQETQYF.

This clonotype was recorded at least ten times. The rearrangement links TRBV20-1 to TRBJ1-5; D is unresolved. The CDR3 covers 13 residues. Trimming pared 2 bases from V and 6 bases from J, leaving 11 bases between. Germline V CDR1 and CDR2: DFQATT, SNEGSKA (reference sequence). The CDR3 loop is CSARLREPQPQHF. CDR3 bases: TGCAGTGCTAGACTGAGGGAGCCTCAGCCCCAGCATTTT.

At least ten counts were recorded for this clonotype. This chain connects TRBV20-1 to TRBJ1-2; 8 nucleotides align to TRBD1. Germline V CDR1 and CDR2: DFQATT, SNEGSKA (reference sequence). Trimming cost V 6 bases and J 8 bases; bases outside gene matches: 8. The length of the CDR3 is 12 residues. CDR3 protein: CSATDRVGGYTF. The CDR3 DNA reads as TGCAGTGCCACGGACAGGGTCGGCGGCTACACCTTC.